A single T cell receptor (beta chain) is shown here with its context. Its target antigen remains unknown. It has no much larger one-base neighbor in the sample; base qualities were not kept. Library generation was performed with 5' RACE. TCRdb shows the sequencer as Illumina HiSeq 2000. A universal primer binding site was introduced by template switching, and a unique molecular identifier was present in the final cDNA, enabling accurate counting of TCR cDNA molecules. Specific primers in the conserved constant-segment region were used to synthesize first-strand cDNA for the TCR alpha and beta chains. To control for contamination, every cDNA library was double barcoded, receiving both a SMART-Mk sample barcode and Illumina barcodes. Two successive PCR steps introduced TruSeq adapter sequences along with Illumina sample barcodes. The Illumina HiSeq platform was used with custom primers to sequence TCR alpha and beta cDNA libraries. On the study's bioinformatics: MiGEC processed the raw reads to extract unique molecular identifiers, while MiXCR was used to determine the CDR3 positions. For each individual, recombination models were inferred using an EM algorithm with the repgenHMM and IGoR tools. Shared clonotype analysis was performed with the tcR package in R, normalizing sharing by the product of cloneset sizes. To study raw recombination without the effects of thymic and clonal selection, out-of-frame nonproductive sequences were analyzed. The public reads were reanalyzed by TCRdb: fastp trimming at Q25, MiXCR alignment, in-frame beta chains only. Rows are unified per CDR3 protein, each entry keeping the most common DNA and genes. TCRdb, not the original authors, processed these V and J calls. A total of 1.5 million to 2 million distinct CDR3 sequences appear in this sample, about 31% of them only once. The ten biggest clones cover approximately 0.29% of the sample.

CDR1 and CDR2 are drawn from the germline V gene: SGHRS, YFSETQ. V loses 4 bases at its end and J loses 2 bases; junction bases beyond the gene matches: 9. From the cysteine through the phenylalanine, the CDR3 covers 16 amino acids. Only the CDR3 DNA stays, 48 bases, in frame from base 1. The entry originates in a study of identical twins (dated by TCRdb to the mid-2010s). About the investigation overall: The study deep-sequenced TCR alpha and beta repertoires from monozygotic twins, unrelated adults of various ages and cord blood to test whether fetal clonotypes persist. To rule out contamination, replicate twin experiments were performed at different times with different library preparation protocols. Broader findings and caveats from the paper: In monozygotic twins, recombination models systematically underestimated out-of-frame TCR alpha sharing, but the models matched the sharing seen between unrelated individuals. Abundant cord blood beta clonotypes carried fewer insertions; young adult naive repertoires showed a weaker similar trend, while memory repertoires showed none. In beta out-of-frame sequences, excess twin sharing was weaker, because having fewer shared sequences lowered the signal-to-noise ratio. Compared with coincidental sharing between unrelated individuals, an excess of low generation-probability sequences was observed among out-of-frame TCR alpha sequences shared between twins. Zero-insertion analyses could be partly confounded by invariant T cells such as MAIT and iNKT, though diverse VJ usage argued against such confounding for most clonotypes. Because the same donors could not be followed over many years, the conclusions relied on cross-sectional statistical analysis.

Only healthy Caucasian donors were included. This chain is built from TRBV5-1 and TRBJ2-1; 7 central nucleotides agree with TRBD2. Sequenced material: cord blood. The TCR sequence derives from a newborn girl in good health. The CDR3 amino acid sequence is: CASSPGGTHTYNEQFF. The bases are TGCGCCAGCAGCCCCGGGGGGACTCACACCTACAATGAGCAGTTCTTC.